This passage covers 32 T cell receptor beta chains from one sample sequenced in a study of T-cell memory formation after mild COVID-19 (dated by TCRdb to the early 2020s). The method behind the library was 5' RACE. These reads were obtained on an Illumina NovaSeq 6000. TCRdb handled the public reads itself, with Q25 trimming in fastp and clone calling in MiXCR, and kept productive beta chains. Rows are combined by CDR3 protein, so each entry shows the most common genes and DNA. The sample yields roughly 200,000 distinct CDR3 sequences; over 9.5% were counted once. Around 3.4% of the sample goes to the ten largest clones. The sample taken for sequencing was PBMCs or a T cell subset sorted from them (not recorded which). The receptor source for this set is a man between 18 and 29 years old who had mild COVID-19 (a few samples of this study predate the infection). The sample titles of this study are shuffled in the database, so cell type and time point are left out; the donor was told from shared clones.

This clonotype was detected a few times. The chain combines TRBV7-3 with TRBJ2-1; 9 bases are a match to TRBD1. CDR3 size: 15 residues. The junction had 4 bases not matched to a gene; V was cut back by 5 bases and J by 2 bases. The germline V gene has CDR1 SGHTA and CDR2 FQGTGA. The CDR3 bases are TGTGCCAGCAGCCCCGACAGGGGGACCTACAATGAGCAGTTCTTC. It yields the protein CASSPDRGTYNEQFF.

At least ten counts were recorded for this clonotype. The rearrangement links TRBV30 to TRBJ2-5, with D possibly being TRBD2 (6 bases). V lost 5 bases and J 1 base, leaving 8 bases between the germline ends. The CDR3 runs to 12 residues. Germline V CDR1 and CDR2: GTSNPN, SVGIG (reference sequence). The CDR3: CAWREPQETQYF. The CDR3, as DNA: TGTGCCTGGCGGGAGCCCCAAGAGACCCAGTACTTC.

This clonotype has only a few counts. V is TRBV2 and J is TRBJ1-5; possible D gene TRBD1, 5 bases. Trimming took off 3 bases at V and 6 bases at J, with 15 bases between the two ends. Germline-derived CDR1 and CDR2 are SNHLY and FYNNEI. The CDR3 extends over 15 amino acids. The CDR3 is CASSEGTGGSQPQHF. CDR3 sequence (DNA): TGTGCCAGCAGTGAGGGGACGGGGGGAAGTCAGCCCCAGCATTTT.

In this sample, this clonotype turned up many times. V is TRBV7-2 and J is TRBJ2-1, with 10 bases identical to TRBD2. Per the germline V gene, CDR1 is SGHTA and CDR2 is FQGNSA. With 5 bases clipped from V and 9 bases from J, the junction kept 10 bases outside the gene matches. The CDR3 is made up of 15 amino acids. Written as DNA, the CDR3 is TGTGCCAGCAGCCAGCGGGGGGGCCGTTTCGGTGAGCAGTTCTTC. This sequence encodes CASSQRGGRFGEQFF.

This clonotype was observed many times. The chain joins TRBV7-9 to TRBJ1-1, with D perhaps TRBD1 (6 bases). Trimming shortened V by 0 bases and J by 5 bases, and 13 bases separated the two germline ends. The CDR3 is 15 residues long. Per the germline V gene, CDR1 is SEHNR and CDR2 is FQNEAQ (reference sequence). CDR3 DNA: TGTGCCAGCAGCTTAGCCGGGGGCAGTACGACTGAAGCTTTCTTT. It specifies CASSLAGGSTTEAFF.

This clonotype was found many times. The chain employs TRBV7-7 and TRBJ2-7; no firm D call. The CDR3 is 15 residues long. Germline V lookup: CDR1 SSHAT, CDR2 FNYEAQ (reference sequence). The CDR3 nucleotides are TGTGCTAGCAGCTTGTTTCGGTCCTGTACCTACGAGCAGTACGTC. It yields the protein CASSLFRSCTYEQYV.

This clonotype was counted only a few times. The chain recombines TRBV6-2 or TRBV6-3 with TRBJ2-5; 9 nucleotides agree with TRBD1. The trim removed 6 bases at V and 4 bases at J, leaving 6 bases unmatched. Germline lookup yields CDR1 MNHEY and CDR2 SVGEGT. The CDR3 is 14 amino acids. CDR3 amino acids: CASRSTGGGETQYF. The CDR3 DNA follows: TGTGCCAGCAGATCTACAGGGGGCGGAGAGACCCAGTACTTC.

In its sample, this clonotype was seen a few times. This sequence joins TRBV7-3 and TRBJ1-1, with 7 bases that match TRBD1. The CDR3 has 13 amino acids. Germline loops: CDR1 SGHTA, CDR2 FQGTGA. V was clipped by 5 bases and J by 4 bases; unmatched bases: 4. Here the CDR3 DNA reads TGTGCCAGCAGCGCGACAGGGTCCACTGAAGCTTTCTTT. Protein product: CASSATGSTEAFF. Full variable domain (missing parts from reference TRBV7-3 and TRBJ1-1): GAGVSQTPSNKVTEKGKYVELRCDPISGHTALYWYRQSLGQGPEFLIYFQGTGAADDSGLPNDRFFAVRPEGSVSTLKIQRTERGDSAVYLCASSATGSTEAFFGQGTRLTVV.

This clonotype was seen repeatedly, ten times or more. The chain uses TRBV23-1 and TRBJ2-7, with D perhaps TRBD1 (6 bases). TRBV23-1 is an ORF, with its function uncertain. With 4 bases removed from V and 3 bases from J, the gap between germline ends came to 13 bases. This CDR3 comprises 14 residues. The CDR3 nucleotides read TGCGCCAGCAGTCCGTTGACAGGCCACTACGAGCAGTACTTC. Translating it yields CASSPLTGHYEQYF.

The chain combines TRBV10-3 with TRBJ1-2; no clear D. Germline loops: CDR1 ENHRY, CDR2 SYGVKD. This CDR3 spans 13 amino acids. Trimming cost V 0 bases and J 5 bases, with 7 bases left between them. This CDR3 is CAISESEGYGYTF. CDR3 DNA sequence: TGTGCCATCAGTGAGTCGGAGGGATATGGCTACACCTTC.

The DNA for the CDR3 is TGTGCCAGCAGCTTTTCCAGCGGACAGTATCTATATTTT. Translating gives CASSFSSGQYLYF. The genes are TRBV7-2 and TRBJ1-3; possible D gene TRBD1, 6 bases. The CDR3 is made up of 13 amino acids. With 3 bases removed from V and 14 bases from J, the gap between germline ends came to 17 bases. Germline CDR1 SGHTA, CDR2 FQGNSA. The whole variable domain, remainder taken from reference TRBV7-2 and TRBJ1-3, is GAGVSQSPSNKVTEKGKDVELRCDPISGHTALYWYRQSLGQGLEFLIYFQGNSAPDKSGLPSDRFSAERTGGSVSTLTIQRTQQEDSAVYLCASSFSSGQYLYFGEGSWLTVV.

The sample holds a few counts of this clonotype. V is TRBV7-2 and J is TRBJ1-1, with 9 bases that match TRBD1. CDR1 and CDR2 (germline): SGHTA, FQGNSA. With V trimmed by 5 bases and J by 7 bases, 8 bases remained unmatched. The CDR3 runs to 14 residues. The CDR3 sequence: CASSPRQGVDEAFF. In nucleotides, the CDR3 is TGTGCCAGCAGCCCCCGACAGGGGGTTGATGAAGCTTTCTTT. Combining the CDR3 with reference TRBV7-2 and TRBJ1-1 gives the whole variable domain GAGVSQSPSNKVTEKGKDVELRCDPISGHTALYWYRQSLGQGLEFLIYFQGNSAPDKSGLPSDRFSAERTGGSVSTLTIQRTQQEDSAVYLCASSPRQGVDEAFFGQGTRLTVV.

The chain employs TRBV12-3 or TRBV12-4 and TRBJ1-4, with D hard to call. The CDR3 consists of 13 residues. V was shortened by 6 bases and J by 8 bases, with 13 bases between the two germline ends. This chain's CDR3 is CASRFPAPEKLFF. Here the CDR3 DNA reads TGTGCCAGCAGGTTCCCCGCCCCGGAAAAACTGTTTTTT.

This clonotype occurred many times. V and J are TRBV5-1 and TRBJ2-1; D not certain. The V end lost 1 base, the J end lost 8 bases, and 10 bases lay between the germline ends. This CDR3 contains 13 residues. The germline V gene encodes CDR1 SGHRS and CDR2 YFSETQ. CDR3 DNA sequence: TGCGCCAGCAGCTTGATCAAGCGCCATGAGCAGTTCTTC. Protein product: CASSLIKRHEQFF.

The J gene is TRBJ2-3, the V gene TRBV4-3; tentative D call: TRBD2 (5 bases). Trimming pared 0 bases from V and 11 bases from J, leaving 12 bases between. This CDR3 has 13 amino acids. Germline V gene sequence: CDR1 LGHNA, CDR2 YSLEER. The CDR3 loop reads CASSQDEGVRQYF. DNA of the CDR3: TGCGCCAGCAGCCAAGATGAGGGCGTTCGGCAGTATTTT.

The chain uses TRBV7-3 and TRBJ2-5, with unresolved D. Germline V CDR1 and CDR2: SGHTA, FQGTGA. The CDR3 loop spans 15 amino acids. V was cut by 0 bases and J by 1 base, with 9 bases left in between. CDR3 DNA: TGTGCCAGCAGCTTAACAGGACGGCTCCAAGAGACCCAGTACTTC. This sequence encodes CASSLTGRLQETQYF.

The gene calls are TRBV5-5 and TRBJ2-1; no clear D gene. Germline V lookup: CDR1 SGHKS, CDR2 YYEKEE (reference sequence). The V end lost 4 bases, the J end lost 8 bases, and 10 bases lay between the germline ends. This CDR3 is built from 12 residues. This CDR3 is CASSGYLDEQFF. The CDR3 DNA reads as TGTGCCAGCAGCGGATACTTGGATGAGCAGTTCTTC.

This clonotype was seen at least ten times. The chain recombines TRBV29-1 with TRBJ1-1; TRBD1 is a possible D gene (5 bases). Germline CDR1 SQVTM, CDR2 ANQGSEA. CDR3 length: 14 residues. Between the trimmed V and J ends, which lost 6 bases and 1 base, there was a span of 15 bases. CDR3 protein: CSVAYWGENTEAFF. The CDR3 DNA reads TGCAGCGTGGCCTATTGGGGGGAGAACACTGAAGCTTTCTTT. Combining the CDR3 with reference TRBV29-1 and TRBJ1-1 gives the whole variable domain SAVISQKPSRDICQRGTSLTIQCQVDSQVTMMFWYRQQPGQSLTLIATANQGSEATYESGFVIDKFPISRPNLTFSTLTVSNMSPEDSSIYLCSVAYWGENTEAFFGQGTRLTVV.

The CDR3 bases are TGTGCCAGCAGCTTGCGGGGGCGTTCAGAGACCCAGTACTTC. Amino acid sequence: CASSLRGRSETQYF. The chain is built from TRBV5-6 and TRBJ2-5; the D call may be TRBD1 or TRBD2 (6 bases each). The V end was cut by 1 base, the J end by 4 bases, with 11 bases between. Germline lookup yields CDR1 SGHDT and CDR2 YYEEEE. The CDR3 spans 14 residues.

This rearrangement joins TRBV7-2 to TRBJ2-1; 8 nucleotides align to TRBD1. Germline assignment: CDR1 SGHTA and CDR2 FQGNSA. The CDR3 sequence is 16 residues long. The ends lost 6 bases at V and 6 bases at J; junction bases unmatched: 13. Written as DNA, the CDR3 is TGTGCCAGCAGAAAAATACGGCAGGGGGCTGGCAATGAGCAGTTCTTC. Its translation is CASRKIRQGAGNEQFF.

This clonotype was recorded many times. Here the CDR3 DNA reads TGCGCCAGCAGCCCGAGGGGTGACGCCCGAAAGGTGGAACTGTTTTTT. Translated: CASSPRGDARKVELFF. V and J are TRBV4-3 and TRBJ1-4; perhaps TRBD1 as D (5 bases). Looked up from germline, CDR1 is LGHNA and CDR2 is YSLEER. This CDR3 has 16 residues. Trimming pared 4 bases from V and 12 bases from J, leaving 24 bases between.

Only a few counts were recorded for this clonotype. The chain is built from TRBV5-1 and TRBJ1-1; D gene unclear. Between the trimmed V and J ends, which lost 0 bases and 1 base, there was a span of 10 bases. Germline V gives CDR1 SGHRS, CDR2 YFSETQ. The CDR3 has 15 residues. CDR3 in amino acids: CASSLGGGSNTEAFF. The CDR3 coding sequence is TGCGCCAGCAGCTTGGGTGGAGGGTCGAACACTGAAGCTTTCTTT.

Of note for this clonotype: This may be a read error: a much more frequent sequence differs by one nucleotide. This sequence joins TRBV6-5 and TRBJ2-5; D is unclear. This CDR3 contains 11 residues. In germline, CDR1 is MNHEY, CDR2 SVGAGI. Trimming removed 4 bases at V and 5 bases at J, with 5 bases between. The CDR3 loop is CASSWSETQYF. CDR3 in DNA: TGTGCCAGCAGTTGGTCGGAGACCCAGTACTTC.

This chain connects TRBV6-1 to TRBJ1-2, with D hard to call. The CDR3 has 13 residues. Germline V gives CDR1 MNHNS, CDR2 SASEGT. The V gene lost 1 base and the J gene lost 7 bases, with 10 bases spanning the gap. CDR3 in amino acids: CASSEEWLSGYTF. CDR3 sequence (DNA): TGTGCCAGCAGTGAAGAGTGGCTGAGTGGCTACACCTTC.

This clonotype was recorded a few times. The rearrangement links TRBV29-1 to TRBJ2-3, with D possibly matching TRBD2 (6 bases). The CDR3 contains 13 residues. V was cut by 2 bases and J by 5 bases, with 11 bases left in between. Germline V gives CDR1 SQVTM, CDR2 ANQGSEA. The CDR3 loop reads CSVERGRGDTQYF. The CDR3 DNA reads TGCAGCGTTGAACGAGGGCGGGGAGATACGCAGTATTTT.

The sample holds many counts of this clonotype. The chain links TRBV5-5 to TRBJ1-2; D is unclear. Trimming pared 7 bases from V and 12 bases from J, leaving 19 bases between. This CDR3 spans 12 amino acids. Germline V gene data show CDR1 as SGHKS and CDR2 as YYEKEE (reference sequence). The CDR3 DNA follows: TGTGCCAGCGGGATATTCGGAGGTGTGGACACCTTC. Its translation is CASGIFGGVDTF. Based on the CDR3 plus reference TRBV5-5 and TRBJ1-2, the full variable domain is DAGVTQSPTHLIKTRGQQVTLRCSPISGHKSVSWYQQVLGQGPQFIFQYYEKEERGRGNFPDRFSARQFPNYSSELNVNALLLGDSALYLCASGIFGGVDTFGSGTRLTVV.

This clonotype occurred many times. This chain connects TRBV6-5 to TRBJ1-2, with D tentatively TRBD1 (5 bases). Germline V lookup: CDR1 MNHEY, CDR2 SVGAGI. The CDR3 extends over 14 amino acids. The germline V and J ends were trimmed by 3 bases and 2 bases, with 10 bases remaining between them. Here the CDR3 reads CASSYSPGNYGYTF. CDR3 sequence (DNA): TGTGCCAGCAGTTATTCGCCAGGGAACTATGGCTACACCTTC.

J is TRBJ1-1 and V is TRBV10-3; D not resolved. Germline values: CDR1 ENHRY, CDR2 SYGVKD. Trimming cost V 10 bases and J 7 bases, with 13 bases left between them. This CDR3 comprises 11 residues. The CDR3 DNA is TGTGCCACCAGAGAAGGGTATGAAGCTTTCTTT. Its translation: CATREGYEAFF.

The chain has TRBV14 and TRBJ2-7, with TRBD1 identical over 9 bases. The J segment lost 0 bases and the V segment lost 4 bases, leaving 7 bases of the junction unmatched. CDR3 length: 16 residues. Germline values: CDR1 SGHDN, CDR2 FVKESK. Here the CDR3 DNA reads TGTGCCAGCAGCCCGCGGACAGGGGACAACTCCTACGAGCAGTACGTC. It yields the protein CASSPRTGDNSYEQYV.

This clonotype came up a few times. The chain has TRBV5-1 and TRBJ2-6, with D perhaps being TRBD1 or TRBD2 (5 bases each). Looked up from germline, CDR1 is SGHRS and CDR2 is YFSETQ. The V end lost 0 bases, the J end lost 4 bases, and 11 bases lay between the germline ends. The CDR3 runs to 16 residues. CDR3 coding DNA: TGCGCCAGCAGCTTGGATTCCGGGGCCGGGGCCAACGTCCTGACTTTC. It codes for CASSLDSGAGANVLTF. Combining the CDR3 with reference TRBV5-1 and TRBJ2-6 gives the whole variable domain KAGVTQTPRYLIKTRGQQVTLSCSPISGHRSVSWYQQTPGQGLQFLFEYFSETQRNKGNFPGRFSGRQFSNSRSEMNVSTLELGDSALYLCASSLDSGAGANVLTFGAGSRLTVL.

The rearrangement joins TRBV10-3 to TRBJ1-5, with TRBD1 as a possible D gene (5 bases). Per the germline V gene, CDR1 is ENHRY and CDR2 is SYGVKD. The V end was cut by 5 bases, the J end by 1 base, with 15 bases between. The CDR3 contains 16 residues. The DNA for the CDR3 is TGTGCCATCAGTCAAGAGACGACAGTCAGCAATCAGCCCCAGCATTTT. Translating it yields CAISQETTVSNQPQHF.

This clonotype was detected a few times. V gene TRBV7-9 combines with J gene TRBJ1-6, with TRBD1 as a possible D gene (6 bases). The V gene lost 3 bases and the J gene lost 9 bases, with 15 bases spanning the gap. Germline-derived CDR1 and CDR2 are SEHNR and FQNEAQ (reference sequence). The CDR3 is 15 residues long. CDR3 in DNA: TGTGCCAGCAGCTTGGACAGTACTCCCTCTTCACCCCTCCACTTT. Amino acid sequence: CASSLDSTPSSPLHF.